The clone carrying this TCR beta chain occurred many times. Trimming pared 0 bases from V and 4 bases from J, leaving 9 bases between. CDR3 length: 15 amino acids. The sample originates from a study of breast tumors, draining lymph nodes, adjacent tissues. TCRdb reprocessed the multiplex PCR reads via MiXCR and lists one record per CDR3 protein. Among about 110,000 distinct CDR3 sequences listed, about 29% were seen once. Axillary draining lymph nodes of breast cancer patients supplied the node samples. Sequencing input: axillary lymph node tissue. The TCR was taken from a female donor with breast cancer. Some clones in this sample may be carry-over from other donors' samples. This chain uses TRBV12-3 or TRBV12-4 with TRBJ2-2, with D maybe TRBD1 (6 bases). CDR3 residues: CASSLAQGGTGELFF. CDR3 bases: TGTGCCAGCAGTTTAGCCCAAGGGGGCACCGGGGAGCTGTTTTTT.